The present entry profiles one T cell receptor beta chain with its context. What it binds is not known. The data were produced by immunoSEQ multiplex PCR, yet TCRdb's version contains in-frame clones alone and is incomplete. The sample includes tens of thousands of clones, about 87% of them seen just once. The data stem from a study of T cell responses to AZD1222 COVID-19 vaccine. Findings and limits, study-wide: At baseline, seropositivity was found in only a handful of AZD1222 recipients.

Sequenced here: peripheral blood, sampled on day 0 of AZD1222 vaccination. The TCR originated in an adult in good health.

The CDR3: CASKRTGANTEAFF. The CDR3 DNA is TGTGCCAGCAAGAGGACAGGGGCGAACACTGAAGCTTTCTTT. This chain joins TRBV3-1 (or the pseudogene TRBV3-2) and TRBJ1-1, with 9 bases identical to TRBD1. CDR1 and CDR2 from the germline V gene are LGHDT and YNNKEL (reference sequence). V lost 7 bases to trimming and J lost 1 base; unmatched junction nucleotides: 4. The CDR3 length is 14 residues.